This T cell receptor (beta chain) was sequenced in a study of OX40 agonist ivuxolimab in advanced cancers. About the research overall: The patients' treatment was ivuxolimab, an agonistic anti-OX40 (CD134) antibody. Patients were dosed intravenously with ivuxolimab at 0.01 to 10 mg/kg every 2 weeks. The study, taken as a whole, reports: More expanded clones were seen, on average, in CD8+ T cells than in CD4+. With doses of 0.1 to 3.0 mg/kg, CD4+ and CD8+ blood T cells had undergone clonal expansion by week 6.

TCRdb keeps only in-frame clones here, not all; method: immunoSEQ multiplex PCR. The sample holds 65,000 to 85,000 clones, roughly 87% seen once. This CDR3 is built from 16 residues. Germline V lookup: CDR1 SEHNR, CDR2 FQNEAQ (reference sequence). V was trimmed by 8 bases and J by 1 base, leaving 20 bases between them. Points on this clone: What it binds is unknown.

The TCR originated in an adult with an advanced solid tumor such as melanoma, head and neck, liver or kidney cancer. The rearrangement links TRBV7-9 to TRBJ2-5; D possibly matches TRBD1 or TRBD2 (6 bases each). The specimen was CD4+ or CD8+ T cells sorted from blood, collected in a trial of the OX40 agonist ivuxolimab. The CDR3 DNA reads as TGTGCCAGCTCCCCAGGAAGGGGGGTGGGCCAAGAGACCCAGTACTTC. Its protein is CASSPGRGVGQETQYF.